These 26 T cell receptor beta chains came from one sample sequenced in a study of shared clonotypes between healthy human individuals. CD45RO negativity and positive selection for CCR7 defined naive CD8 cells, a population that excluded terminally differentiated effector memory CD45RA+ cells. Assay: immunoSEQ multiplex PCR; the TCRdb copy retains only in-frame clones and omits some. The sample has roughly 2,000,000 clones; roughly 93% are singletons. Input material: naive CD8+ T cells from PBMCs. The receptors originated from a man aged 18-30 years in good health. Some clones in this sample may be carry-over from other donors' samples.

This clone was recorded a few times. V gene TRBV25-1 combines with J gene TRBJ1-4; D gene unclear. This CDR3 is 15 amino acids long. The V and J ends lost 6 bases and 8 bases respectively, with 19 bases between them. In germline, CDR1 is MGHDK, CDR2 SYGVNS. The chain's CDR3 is CASSDSGVREEKLFF. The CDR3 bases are TGTGCCAGCAGCGACTCCGGGGTTCGGGAGGAAAAACTGTTTTTT.

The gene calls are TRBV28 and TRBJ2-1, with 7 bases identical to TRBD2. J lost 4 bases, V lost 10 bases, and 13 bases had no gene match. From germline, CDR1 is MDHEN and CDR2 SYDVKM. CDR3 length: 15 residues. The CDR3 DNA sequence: TGTGCCATTAGGCCGCTAGCGGAGACATACAATGAGCAGTTCTTC. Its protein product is CAIRPLAETYNEQFF.

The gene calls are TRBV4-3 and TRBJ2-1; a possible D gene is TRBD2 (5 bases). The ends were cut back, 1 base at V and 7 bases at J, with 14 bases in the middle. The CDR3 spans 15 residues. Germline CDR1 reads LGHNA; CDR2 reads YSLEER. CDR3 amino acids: CASSQGRNAGNEQFF. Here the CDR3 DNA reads TGCGCCAGCAGCCAAGGGAGAAACGCGGGTAATGAGCAGTTCTTC.

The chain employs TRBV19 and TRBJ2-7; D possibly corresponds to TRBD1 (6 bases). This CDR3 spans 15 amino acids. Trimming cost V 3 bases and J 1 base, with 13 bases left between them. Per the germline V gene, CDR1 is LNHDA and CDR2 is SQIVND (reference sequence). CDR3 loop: CASSIGTLPSYEQYF. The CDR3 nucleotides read TGTGCCAGTAGTATTGGGACACTCCCATCCTACGAGCAGTACTTC.

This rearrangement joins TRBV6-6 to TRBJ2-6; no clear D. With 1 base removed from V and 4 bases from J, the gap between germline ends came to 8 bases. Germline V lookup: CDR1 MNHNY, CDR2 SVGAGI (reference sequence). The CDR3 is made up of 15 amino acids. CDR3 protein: CASSYFRRGANVLTF. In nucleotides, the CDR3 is TGTGCCAGCAGTTACTTCCGGCGGGGGGCCAACGTCCTGACTTTC.

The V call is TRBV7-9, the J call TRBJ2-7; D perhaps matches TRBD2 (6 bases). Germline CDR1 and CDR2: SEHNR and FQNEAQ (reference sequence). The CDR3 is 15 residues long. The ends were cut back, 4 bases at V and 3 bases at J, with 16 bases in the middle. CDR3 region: CASSSPKVGLYEQYF. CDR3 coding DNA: TGTGCCAGCAGCTCCCCTAAGGTGGGACTCTACGAGCAGTACTTC.

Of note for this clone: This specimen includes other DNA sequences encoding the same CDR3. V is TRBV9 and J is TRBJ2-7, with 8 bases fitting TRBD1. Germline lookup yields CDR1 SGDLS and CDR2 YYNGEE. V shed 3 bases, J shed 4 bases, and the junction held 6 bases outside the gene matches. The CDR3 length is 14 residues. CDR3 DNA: TGTGCCAGCAGCGCTGGGACAGGTGGATACGAGCAGTACTTC. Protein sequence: CASSAGTGGYEQYF. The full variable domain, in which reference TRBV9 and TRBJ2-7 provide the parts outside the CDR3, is DSGVTQTPKHLITATGQRVTLRCSPRSGDLSVYWYQQSLDQGLQFLIQYYNGEERAKGNILERFSAQQFPDLHSELNLSSLELGDSALYFCASSAGTGGYEQYFGPGTRLTVT.

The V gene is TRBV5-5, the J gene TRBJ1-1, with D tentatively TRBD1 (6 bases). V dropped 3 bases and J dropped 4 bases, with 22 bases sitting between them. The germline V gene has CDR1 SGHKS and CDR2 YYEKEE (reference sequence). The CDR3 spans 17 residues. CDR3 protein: CASSYYHRQVGGTEAFF. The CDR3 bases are TGTGCCAGCAGCTATTACCACAGACAGGTTGGGGGCACTGAAGCTTTCTTT.

The CDR3 sequence is CASSPLLGAHEQYF. For the CDR3, the DNA is TGTGCCAGCAGCCCTTTACTAGGGGCCCACGAGCAGTACTTC. The chain carries TRBV7-9 and TRBJ2-7; D may be TRBD1 or TRBD2 (5 bases each). Trimming took off 5 bases at V and 5 bases at J, with 16 bases between the two ends. The CDR3 runs to 14 residues. CDR1 is SEHNR and CDR2 is FQNEAQ in the germline V gene (reference sequence).

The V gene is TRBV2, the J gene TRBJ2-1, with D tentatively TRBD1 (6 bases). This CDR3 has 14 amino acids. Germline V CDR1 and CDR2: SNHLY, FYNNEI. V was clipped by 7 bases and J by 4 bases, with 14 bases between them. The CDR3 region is CASITGQKYNEQFF. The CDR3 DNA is TGTGCCAGCATCACTGGACAGAAATACAATGAGCAGTTCTTC.

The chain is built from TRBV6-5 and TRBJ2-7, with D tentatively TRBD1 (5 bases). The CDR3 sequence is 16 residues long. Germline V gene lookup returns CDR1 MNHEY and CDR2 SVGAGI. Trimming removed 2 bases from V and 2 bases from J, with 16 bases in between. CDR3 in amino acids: CASSYGTGRIPYEQYF. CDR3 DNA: TGTGCCAGCAGTTACGGCACAGGAAGAATTCCCTACGAGCAGTACTTC.

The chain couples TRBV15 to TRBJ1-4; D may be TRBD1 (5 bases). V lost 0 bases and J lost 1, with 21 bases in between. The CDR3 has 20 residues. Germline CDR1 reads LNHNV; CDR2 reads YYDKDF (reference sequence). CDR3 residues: CATSRDPVIGTELTNEKLFF. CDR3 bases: TGTGCCACCAGCAGAGATCCAGTAATAGGGACGGAGTTAACTAATGAAAAACTGTTTTTT. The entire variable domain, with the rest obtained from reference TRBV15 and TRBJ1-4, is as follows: DAMVIQNPRYQVTQFGKPVTLSCSQTLNHNVMYWYQQKSSQAPKLLFHYYDKDFNNEADTPDNFQSRRPNTSFCFLDIRSPGLGDTAMYLCATSRDPVIGTELTNEKLFFGSGTQLSVL.

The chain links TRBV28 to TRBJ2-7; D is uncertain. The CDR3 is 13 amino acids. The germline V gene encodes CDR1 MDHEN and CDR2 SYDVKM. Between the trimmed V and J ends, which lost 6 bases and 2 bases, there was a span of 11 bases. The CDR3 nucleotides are TGTGCCAGCAGACCCAAAGATGCCTACGAGCAGTACTTC. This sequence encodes CASRPKDAYEQYF.

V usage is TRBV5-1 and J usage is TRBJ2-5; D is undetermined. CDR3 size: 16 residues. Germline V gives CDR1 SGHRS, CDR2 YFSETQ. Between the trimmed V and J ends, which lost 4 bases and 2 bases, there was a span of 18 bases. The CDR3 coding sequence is TGCGCCAGCAGCCCACTGGAAACTGGCCCACAAGAGACCCAGTACTTC. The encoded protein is CASSPLETGPQETQYF.

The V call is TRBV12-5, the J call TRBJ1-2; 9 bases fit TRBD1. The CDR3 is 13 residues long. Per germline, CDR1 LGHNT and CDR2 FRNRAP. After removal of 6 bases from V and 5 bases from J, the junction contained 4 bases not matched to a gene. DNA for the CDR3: TGTGCTAGTGGACAGGGGGCTTGGTATGGCTACACCTTC. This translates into CASGQGAWYGYTF. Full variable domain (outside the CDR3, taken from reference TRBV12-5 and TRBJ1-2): DARVTQTPRHKVTEMGQEVTMRCQPILGHNTVFWYRQTMMQGLELLAYFRNRAPLDDSGMPKDRFSAEMPDATLATLKIQPSEPRDSAVYFCASGQGAWYGYTFGSGTRLTVV.

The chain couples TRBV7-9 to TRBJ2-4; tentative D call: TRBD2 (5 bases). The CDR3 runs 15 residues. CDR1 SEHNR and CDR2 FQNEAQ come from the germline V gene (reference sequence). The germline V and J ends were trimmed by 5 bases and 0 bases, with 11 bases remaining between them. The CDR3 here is CASSLAGVAKNIQYF. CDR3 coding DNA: TGTGCCAGCAGCCTGGCGGGCGTAGCCAAAAACATTCAGTACTTC.

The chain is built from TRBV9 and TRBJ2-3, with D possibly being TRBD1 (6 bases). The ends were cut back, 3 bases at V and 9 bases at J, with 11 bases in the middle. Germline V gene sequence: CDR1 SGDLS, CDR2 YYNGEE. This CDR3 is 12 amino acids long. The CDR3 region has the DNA TGTGCCAGCAGCGCTCCAGGGGAGACGCAGTATTTT. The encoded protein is CASSAPGETQYF.

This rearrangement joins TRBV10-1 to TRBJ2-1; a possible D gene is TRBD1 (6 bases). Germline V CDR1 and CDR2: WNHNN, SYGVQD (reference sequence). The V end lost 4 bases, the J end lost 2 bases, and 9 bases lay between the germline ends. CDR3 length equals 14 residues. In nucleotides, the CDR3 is TGCGCCAGCAGTGGTCGGGACACCTACAATGAGCAGTTCTTC. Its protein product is CASSGRDTYNEQFF.

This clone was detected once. Here the CDR3 reads CASSELWYEQYF. The CDR3 DNA is TGTGCCAGCAGTGAACTGTGGTACGAGCAGTACTTC. The rearrangement joins TRBV6-1 to TRBJ2-5; no definite D call. TRBJ2-7 matches the DNA end more closely, so the J call is doubtful. CDR1 MNHNS and CDR2 SASEGT come from the germline V gene. The CDR3 is 12 residues long.

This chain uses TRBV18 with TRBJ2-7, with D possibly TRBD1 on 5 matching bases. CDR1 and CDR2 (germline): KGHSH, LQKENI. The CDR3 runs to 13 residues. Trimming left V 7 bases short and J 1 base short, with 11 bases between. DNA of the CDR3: TGTGCCAGCTTCGAGACAGATTCCTACGAGCAGTACTTC. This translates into CASFETDSYEQYF.

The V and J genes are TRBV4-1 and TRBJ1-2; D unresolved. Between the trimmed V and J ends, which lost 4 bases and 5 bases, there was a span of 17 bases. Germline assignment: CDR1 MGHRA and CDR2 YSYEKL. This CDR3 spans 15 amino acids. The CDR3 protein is CASSLLPGVRYGYTF. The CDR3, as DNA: TGCGCCAGCAGCCTCCTACCCGGGGTAAGGTATGGCTACACCTTC.

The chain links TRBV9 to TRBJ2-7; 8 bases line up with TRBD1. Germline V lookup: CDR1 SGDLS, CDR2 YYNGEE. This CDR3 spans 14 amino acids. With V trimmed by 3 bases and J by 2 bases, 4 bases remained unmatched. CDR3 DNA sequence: TGTGCCAGCAGCGGACAGGGGCGCGCCTACGAGCAGTACTTC. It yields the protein CASSGQGRAYEQYF. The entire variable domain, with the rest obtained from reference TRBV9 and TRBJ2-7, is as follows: DSGVTQTPKHLITATGQRVTLRCSPRSGDLSVYWYQQSLDQGLQFLIQYYNGEERAKGNILERFSAQQFPDLHSELNLSSLELGDSALYFCASSGQGRAYEQYFGPGTRLTVT.

In DNA form, the CDR3 reads TGTGCCAGCAGTTACTGGAACGGGGAGACCCAGTACTTC. Its translation: CASSYWNGETQYF. The chain recombines TRBV6-5 with TRBJ2-5; D remains unclear. The V end lost 1 base, the J end lost 5 bases, and 8 bases lay between the germline ends. Germline loops: CDR1 MNHEY, CDR2 SVGAGI. The CDR3 covers 13 residues.

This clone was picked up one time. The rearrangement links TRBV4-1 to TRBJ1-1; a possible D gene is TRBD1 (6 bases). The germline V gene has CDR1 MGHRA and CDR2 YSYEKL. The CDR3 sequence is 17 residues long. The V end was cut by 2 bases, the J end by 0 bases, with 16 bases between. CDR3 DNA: TGCGCCAGCAGCCAAACACCGACAGGCAGCATGAACACTGAAGCTTTCTTT. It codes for CASSQTPTGSMNTEAFF.

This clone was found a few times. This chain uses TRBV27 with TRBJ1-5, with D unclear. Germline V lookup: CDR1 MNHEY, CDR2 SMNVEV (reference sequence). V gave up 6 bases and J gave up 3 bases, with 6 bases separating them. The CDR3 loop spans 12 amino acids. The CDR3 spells CASRPNNQPQHF. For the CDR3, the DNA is TGTGCCAGCAGGCCGAACAATCAGCCCCAGCATTTT.

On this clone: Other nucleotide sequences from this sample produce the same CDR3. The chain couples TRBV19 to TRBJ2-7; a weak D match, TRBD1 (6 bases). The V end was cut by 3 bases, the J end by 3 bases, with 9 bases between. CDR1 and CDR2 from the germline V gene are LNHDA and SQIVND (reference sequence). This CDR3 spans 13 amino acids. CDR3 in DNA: TGTGCCAGTAGTATGCGAGGGGGCTACGAGCAGTACTTC. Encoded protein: CASSMRGGYEQYF.